This TCR beta chain emerged from a study of OX40 agonist ivuxolimab in advanced cancers. Study-wide context: At 82.7% male, the cohort had a mean age of 60 years, ranging from roughly 20 to 80. Having had anti-PD-1, anti-PD-L1 or anti-CTLA-4 therapy before was allowed, and approximately 40% had some. Findings and limits, study-wide: Clonal expansion from baseline to week 6 occurred in both CD4+ and CD8+ T cells.

Sampling times: baseline, cycle 4 day 1, cycle 7 day 1. Sequencing used immunoSEQ multiplex PCR; TCRdb keeps in-frame clones, though not all of them. Counted here are some 43,000 clones, roughly 90% occurring once; the ten biggest clones make up roughly 0.58%. This clone appeared a few times. What it binds is not known. Per the germline V gene, CDR1 is MGHRA and CDR2 is YSYEKL. Trimming cost V 0 bases and J 1 base, with 9 bases left between them. The CDR3 contains 15 residues. The clonotype was recovered from an adult with an advanced solid tumor such as melanoma, head and neck, liver or kidney cancer. The input for sequencing was CD4+ or CD8+ T cells sorted from blood, taken in a trial of the OX40 agonist ivuxolimab. This chain uses TRBV4-1 with TRBJ1-1, with a weak D call TRBD1 (5 bases). CDR3 protein: CASSQDGHQNTEAFF. CDR3 DNA sequence: TGCGCCAGCAGCCAAGATGGACACCAGAACACTGAAGCTTTCTTT.